One sample yielded the 20 T cell receptor beta chains listed below, sequenced in a study of blood T cell repertoires in COVID-19 (dated by TCRdb to 2020 to 2021). The library was produced with the immunoSEQ multiplex PCR assay. The immuneACCESS repertoire file appears here via TCRdb, limited to in-frame rearrangements. These files lack a portion of the clones; in checked studies, under half of the deficit traces to unresolved V genes, and the cause of the others is not known. The sample profile shows roughly 220,000 clones; around 80% of them were found once. The ten largest clones add up to 4.5% to 6% of the sample. The sample comprised peripheral blood. All receptors come from a woman aged 60-75 years who had recovered from COVID-19.

The chain carries TRBV18 and TRBJ2-5; 11 bases map to TRBD1. Germline loops: CDR1 KGHSH, CDR2 LQKENI. The J segment lost 2 bases and the V segment lost 4 bases, leaving 6 bases of the junction unmatched. This CDR3 spans 16 amino acids. The CDR3 DNA reads as TGTGCCAGCTCACAAAACCGGGACAGGGGGCAAGAGACCCAGTACTTC. Translation gives CASSQNRDRGQETQYF.

V gene TRBV27 combines with J gene TRBJ2-1, with 9 bases identical to TRBD2. The germline V gene has CDR1 MNHEY and CDR2 SMNVEV (reference sequence). V shed 8 bases and J 3 bases; nucleotides not matched to a gene: 5. CDR3 size: 14 residues. In DNA form, the CDR3 reads TGTGCCAGCTGGGAAGCGGGGGGCTACAATGAGCAGTTCTTC. Translation gives CASWEAGGYNEQFF.

The chain is built from TRBV7-9 and TRBJ1-1; D is ambiguous. V lost 2 bases and J lost 1, with 5 bases in between. The CDR3 has 13 residues. Germline assignment: CDR1 SEHNR and CDR2 FQNEAQ (reference sequence). CDR3 region: CASSLYGNTEAFF. CDR3 DNA: TGTGCCAGCAGCTTATACGGGAACACTGAAGCTTTCTTT.

The J gene is TRBJ2-1, the V gene TRBV9; perhaps TRBD2 as D (6 bases). This CDR3 is built from 14 residues. Germline assignment: CDR1 SGDLS and CDR2 YYNGEE. V was shortened by 0 bases and J by 6 bases, with 10 bases between the two germline ends. In DNA, the CDR3 is TGTGCCAGCAGCGTAGAACTAGCTAGCAATGAGCAGTTCTTC. Residues: CASSVELASNEQFF.

The V call is TRBV7-3, the J call TRBJ2-3, with D tentatively TRBD2 (5 bases). In germline, CDR1 is SGHTA, CDR2 FQGTGA. CDR3 length: 15 amino acids. Trimming shortened V by 0 bases and J by 3 bases, and 10 bases separated the two germline ends. The DNA of the CDR3 is TGTGCCAGCAGCTTAACCCTTGGGAGTACAGATACGCAGTATTTT. This codes for CASSLTLGSTDTQYF.

The CDR3 coding sequence is TGTGCCAGCAGCTTAGAGGGGACAGGCACAGATACGCAGTATTTT. Its translation: CASSLEGTGTDTQYF. The chain couples TRBV11-3 to TRBJ2-3; TRBD1 agrees at 7 bases. This CDR3 region has 15 residues. V shed 0 bases and J 1 base; nucleotides not matched to a gene: 1. Looked up from germline, CDR1 is SGHNT and CDR2 is YENEEA.

Concerning this clone: One junction end disagrees with the germline gene, perhaps due to a read error. The V and J genes are TRBV7-2 and TRBJ2-7, with 7 bases identical to TRBD1. The CDR3 runs 14 residues. Germline values: CDR1 SGHTA, CDR2 FQGNSA. DNA for the CDR3: TGTGCCAGCTGCTTAGGGGGCAGCTCCTACGAGCAGTACTTC. Translation: CASCLGGSSYEQYF.

V usage is TRBV5-1 and J usage is TRBJ1-1, with TRBD1 identical over 9 bases. The CDR3 is made up of 16 amino acids. V was pared by 2 bases and J by 2 bases, with 7 bases of the junction left unmatched. The germline V gene has CDR1 SGHRS and CDR2 YFSETQ. The CDR3 here is CASSFLDRGVNTEAFF. The CDR3 DNA reads as TGCGCCAGCAGCTTCCTAGACAGGGGGGTAAACACTGAAGCTTTCTTT.

V usage is TRBV2 and J usage is TRBJ2-7, with D perhaps matching TRBD2 (5 bases). Germline CDR1 reads SNHLY; CDR2 reads FYNNEI. Trimming shortened V by 7 bases and J by 9 bases, and 19 bases separated the two germline ends. The CDR3 runs 13 residues. CDR3: CASTKAGGSGQYF. The CDR3 bases are TGTGCCAGCACGAAGGCGGGTGGCAGCGGGCAGTACTTC.

The chain joins TRBV6-5 to TRBJ2-5, with D uncertain. Germline CDR1 is MNHEY and CDR2 is SVGAGI. The CDR3 covers 13 residues. V lost 2 bases and J 1 base, leaving 5 bases between the germline ends. The CDR3 region is CASSYVSQETQYF. In nucleotides, the CDR3 is TGTGCCAGCAGTTACGTGAGCCAAGAGACCCAGTACTTC.

V gene TRBV9 combines with J gene TRBJ1-5; D not resolved. The germline V and J ends were trimmed by 0 bases and 3 bases, with 10 bases remaining between them. CDR3 length: 15 amino acids. Germline CDR1 SGDLS, CDR2 YYNGEE. The CDR3 nucleotides are TGTGCCAGCAGCGTAGCCCCACAGCCCAATCAGCCCCAGCATTTT. Residues: CASSVAPQPNQPQHF.

V is TRBV19 and J is TRBJ1-1; D uncertain. There are 15 residues in the CDR3. V lost 1 base and J lost 0, with 9 bases in between. In germline, CDR1 is LNHDA, CDR2 SQIVND (reference sequence). The CDR3 loop is CASSIGAPMNTEAFF. The CDR3 DNA follows: TGTGCCAGTAGTATAGGGGCTCCAATGAACACTGAAGCTTTCTTT.

The J gene is TRBJ2-5, the V gene TRBV7-2, with D tentatively TRBD1 (6 bases). The CDR3 length is 15 residues. Germline V gives CDR1 SGHTA, CDR2 FQGNSA. The V gene lost 4 bases and the J gene lost 0 bases, with 12 bases spanning the gap. CDR3: CASSSGTLYQETQYF. The DNA of the CDR3 is TGTGCCAGCAGCTCCGGGACACTGTACCAAGAGACCCAGTACTTC.

This clone was found once. The rearrangement joins TRBV6-5 to TRBJ2-2, with a weak D call TRBD1 (5 bases). The germline V gene encodes CDR1 MNHEY and CDR2 SVGAGI. Trimming took 2 bases from V and 4 from J, leaving 14 bases between them. This CDR3 spans 16 amino acids. CDR3 protein: CASSYRVPGITGELFF. DNA for the CDR3: TGTGCCAGCAGTTACAGGGTCCCAGGGATCACCGGGGAGCTGTTTTTT.

This clone was seen just once. This sequence joins TRBV30 and TRBJ2-3; possibly TRBD1 for D (6 bases). V was shortened by 3 bases and J by 4 bases, with 14 bases between the two germline ends. CDR1 GTSNPN and CDR2 SVGIG come from the germline V gene (reference sequence). The CDR3 is 14 residues long. The CDR3 DNA reads TGTGCCTGGAGCAGGGGAATTTTAGCAGATACGCAGTATTTT. Translation: CAWSRGILADTQYF.

The chain links TRBV29-1 to TRBJ2-7; 8 bases align to TRBD1. The trim removed 6 bases at V and 1 base at J, leaving 8 bases unmatched. This CDR3 has 14 amino acids. Germline V gives CDR1 SQVTM, CDR2 ANQGSEA. CDR3 in amino acids: CSVVDRDQSYEQYF. CDR3 nucleotide sequence: TGCAGCGTCGTGGACAGGGACCAGTCCTACGAGCAGTACTTC.

The chain links TRBV7-2 to TRBJ2-3, with 8 nucleotides matching TRBD2. Per the germline V gene, CDR1 is SGHTA and CDR2 is FQGNSA. The CDR3 has 15 residues. V lost 3 bases and J lost 2; bases outside the gene matches: 4. In DNA form, the CDR3 reads TGTGCCAGCAGCTTCGCGGGACTAGTCACAGATACGCAGTATTTT. This sequence encodes CASSFAGLVTDTQYF.

The gene calls are TRBV27 and TRBJ2-2; D is perhaps TRBD1 (5 bases). Germline values: CDR1 MNHEY, CDR2 SMNVEV (reference sequence). The V end lost 10 bases, the J end lost 8 bases, and 20 bases lay between the germline ends. CDR3 length: 14 residues. CDR3 amino acids: CATSRSGLLGELFF. The CDR3 nucleotides read TGTGCCACCTCGAGGTCAGGGTTGTTGGGGGAGCTGTTTTTT.

The genes are TRBV4-3 and TRBJ1-5; possibly TRBD1 for D (5 bases). Trimming left V 0 bases short and J 7 bases short, with 10 bases between. This CDR3 contains 14 residues. Germline loops: CDR1 LGHNA, CDR2 YSLEER. The DNA of the CDR3 is TGCGCCAGCAGCCAAGATTCCAGGGCCCAGCCCCAGCATTTT. This translates into CASSQDSRAQPQHF.

In this sample, this clone turned up a few times. Other nucleotide sequences in the sample specify the same CDR3. The chain is built from TRBV4-1 and TRBJ1-2, with 9 bases aligning to TRBD1. This CDR3 spans 16 amino acids. With 1 base clipped from V and 0 bases from J, the junction kept 3 bases outside the gene matches. The germline V gene has CDR1 MGHRA and CDR2 YSYEKL. CDR3 nucleotides: TGCGCCAGCAGCCAAGTGGGGACAGGGACTAACTATGGCTACACCTTC. Translated: CASSQVGTGTNYGYTF.